The clone carrying this T cell receptor (beta chain) occurred many times. Antigen unknown. The source of the sample is a study of read filtering for tumor transcriptome and immune sequencing. Background on the study: Mean patient age was 65.9 years, range roughly 40 to 85; some 17 male, 14 female.

Study findings and constraints: Single-read clonotypes: approximately 87% of IR-seq clonotypes (roughly 3.2% of reads), around three quarters of RNA-seq clonotypes (nearly 45% of reads).

With V trimmed by 8 bases and J by 6 bases, 7 bases remained unmatched. Germline values: CDR1 MNHEY, CDR2 SVGAGI. This CDR3 comprises 12 residues. The library was built from about 0.4 ug RNA with molecular barcoded adaptors for alpha/delta and beta/gamma chains. Each CDR3 protein is one row after TCRdb ran MiXCR on the reads. The sample shows more than 20,000 distinct CDR3 sequences, approximately 22% of them seen only once. The source of this sequence is a donor over 35 with multiple myeloma. Sample: a population of CD138-negative cells sorted from bone marrow. The chain uses TRBV6-5 and TRBJ2-7; 7 bases match TRBD2. Written as DNA, the CDR3 is TGTGCCAGCTCGGGCGGGGGTTTCGAGCAGTACTTC. Its protein is CASSGGGFEQYF.